This T cell receptor (beta chain) was identified during a study of CD8 T cells in ankylosing spondylitis. Details on this clonotype: Its specificity is unknown.

Trimming took off 8 bases at V and 0 bases at J, with 11 bases between the two ends. CDR1 MNHNS and CDR2 SASEGT come from the germline V gene. This CDR3 is 14 amino acids long. Notes on the study in general: Disease-linked clones, CD8+, were relatively rare in peripheral blood. What appeared characteristic of ankylosing spondylitis blood was a TCR beta motif of eight or nine highly homologous variants.

Libraries of TCR beta came from quantitative 5'-RACE with molecular barcodes. MiXCR was run by TCRdb on the 5' RACE reads, yielding one entry per CDR3 protein. This table holds 250,000 or so distinct CDR3 sequences, 20% to 30% found once. The V and J genes are TRBV6-1 and TRBJ1-5; no reliable D call. Sequencing input: blood, either unsorted or a sorted T cell fraction (not recorded which). The sequence was collected from a male donor with ankylosing spondylitis or in good health (not recorded which). DNA of the CDR3: TGTGCCAGCGAGAACACCTATAGCAATCAGCCCCAGCATTTT. It specifies CASENTYSNQPQHF.